These 32 T cell receptor beta chains were all obtained from the same sample, sequenced in a study of blood T cells in healthy people across ages. Through a sample-barcoded 5' primer and a J-beta primer mix, a second PCR was run for roughly 7 to 12 cycles. TCRdb analysed the 5' RACE reads with MiXCR anew, one entry per CDR3 protein. The sample lists about 1.5 million distinct CDR3 sequences; approximately 43% were seen once. The material sequenced was blood. These receptors originate from a woman aged 18-35 years in good health.

This CDR3 is CASSPGQPDYGYTF. DNA for the CDR3: TGCGCCAGCAGCCCCGGACAACCCGACTATGGCTACACCTTC. This sequence joins TRBV4-1 and TRBJ1-2; possible D gene TRBD1, 5 bases. V shed 4 bases and J shed 3 bases, with 12 bases lying between them. CDR3 length equals 14 residues. Germline values: CDR1 MGHRA, CDR2 YSYEKL.

There are a few counts of this clonotype. The chain has TRBV4-2 and TRBJ2-2; possibly TRBD1 or TRBD2 for D (6 bases each). V was clipped by 1 base and J by 5 bases, with 14 bases between them. Germline CDR1 and CDR2: LGHNA and YNFKEQ. CDR3 length: 16 residues. DNA for the CDR3: TGTGCCAGCAGCCAAGCCCTAGGGGGGCTAACCGGGGAGCTGTTTTTT. This encodes CASSQALGGLTGELFF.

This clonotype occurred a few times. The chain links TRBV20-1 to TRBJ2-1; TRBD2 agrees at 11 bases. This CDR3 contains 15 residues. The junction had 8 bases not matched to a gene; V was cut back by 4 bases and J by 6 bases. Germline CDR1 is DFQATT and CDR2 is SNEGSKA (reference sequence). As DNA, the CDR3 is TGCAGTGCTATTCTACTAGCGGGGGAGAGCAATGAGCAGTTCTTC. This gives the protein CSAILLAGESNEQFF.

This clonotype appeared a few times. The V call is TRBV7-6, the J call TRBJ1-1; 8 bases line up with TRBD1. The CDR3 consists of 15 residues. The V gene's germline CDR1 is SGHVS and CDR2 FNYEAQ. Losses at the gene ends were 8 bases for V and 1 base for J; bases not matched to a gene: 9. Here the CDR3 DNA reads TGTGCCAGCGTACCATCCGGGACAGGGAACACTGAAGCTTTCTTT. It translates to CASVPSGTGNTEAFF.

The V call is TRBV7-9, the J call TRBJ2-7; no firm D call. CDR3 length: 15 residues. The germline V and J ends were trimmed by 1 base and 0 bases, with 10 bases remaining between them. Germline CDR1 is SEHNR and CDR2 is FQNEAQ (reference sequence). The CDR3 reads CASSLGGEYSYEQYF. The CDR3 coding sequence is TGTGCCAGCAGCTTAGGTGGTGAATACTCCTACGAGCAGTACTTC.

Notes on this clonotype: A read error is possible here, since a much larger clone lies one base away. The chain recombines TRBV25-1 with TRBJ2-1; D call uncertain. Germline lookup yields CDR1 MGHDK and CDR2 SYGVNS. Trimming pared 4 bases from V and 10 bases from J, leaving 14 bases between. The length of the CDR3 is 13 residues. CDR3 sequence (DNA): TGTGCCAGCAGTGCCCATGGGTTCCACGAGCAGTTCTTC. This sequence encodes CASSAHGFHEQFF. Complete variable domain (other parts from reference TRBV25-1 and TRBJ2-1): EADIYQTPRYLVIGTGKKITLECSQTMGHDKMYWYQQDPGMELHLIHYSYGVNSTEKGDLSSESTVSRIRTEHFPLTLESARPSHTSQYLCASSAHGFHEQFFGPGTRLTVL.

The chain links TRBV5-1 to TRBJ1-1; D not certain. Germline CDR1 SGHRS, CDR2 YFSETQ. V lost 4 bases and J 0 bases, leaving 7 bases between the germline ends. CDR3 size: 13 residues. This chain's CDR3 is CASSENLNTEAFF. The CDR3 DNA reads as TGCGCCAGCAGCGAAAATCTGAACACTGAAGCTTTCTTT.

The chain recombines TRBV20-1 with TRBJ1-6; D is ambiguous. Trimming shortened V by 3 bases and J by 0 bases, and 12 bases separated the two germline ends. CDR3 length: 16 amino acids. CDR1 DFQATT and CDR2 SNEGSKA come from the germline V gene (reference sequence). The CDR3 region is CSARTEVHSYNSPLHF. The CDR3 DNA follows: TGCAGTGCTAGGACCGAAGTACACTCCTATAATTCACCCCTCCACTTT.

The chain recombines TRBV7-9 with TRBJ2-1, with D tentatively TRBD2 (7 bases). This CDR3 comprises 13 residues. Germline lookup yields CDR1 SEHNR and CDR2 FQNEAQ (reference sequence). The V gene lost 5 bases and the J gene lost 7 bases, with 12 bases spanning the gap. CDR3 loop: CASSPEGGNEQFF. The CDR3 DNA reads as TGTGCCAGCAGCCCCGAGGGGGGGAATGAGCAGTTCTTC.

This clonotype has a handful of counts. This rearrangement joins TRBV6-1 to TRBJ2-7; 9 positions agree with TRBD2. The germline V gene has CDR1 MNHNS and CDR2 SASEGT. V lost 7 bases to trimming and J lost 3 bases; unmatched junction nucleotides: 10. This CDR3 contains 15 residues. CDR3 sequence (DNA): TGTGCCAGCAACCGAGGGCTAGCGGGAAGCTACGAGCAGTACTTC. It translates to CASNRGLAGSYEQYF.

A few counts support this clonotype. The V call is TRBV20-1, the J call TRBJ2-7, with 12 bases identical to TRBD2. This CDR3 has 15 residues. Germline assignment: CDR1 DFQATT and CDR2 SNEGSKA (reference sequence). Germline trimming cut 8 bases from V and 3 bases from J; bases unmatched to any gene: 11. CDR3 sequence reads: CSLRPLAGGDYEQYF. In DNA form, the CDR3 reads TGCAGTCTCAGACCGCTAGCGGGAGGGGACTACGAGCAGTACTTC.

This clonotype has just a few counts. The genes are TRBV7-3 and TRBJ2-3; TRBD1 aligns across 7 bases. Unmatched junction bases numbered 13, after V lost 6 bases and J lost 7 bases. CDR3 length equals 15 residues. Germline-derived CDR1 and CDR2 are SGHTA and FQGTGA. The CDR3 nucleotides are TGTGCCAGCAGTCACGACAGGGCCCGATCAAATACGCAGTATTTT. Translating gives CASSHDRARSNTQYF.

V and J are TRBV6-2 or TRBV6-3 and TRBJ2-3, with D perhaps matching TRBD1 or TRBD2 (6 bases each). The CDR3 has 17 residues. Deletions cut 6 bases from V and 5 bases from J, with 24 bases between. Per the germline V gene, CDR1 is MNHEY and CDR2 is SVGEGT. Here the CDR3 DNA reads TGTGCCAGCAGACCTAGTTGGGGGGCAGACCTGGAAGATACGCAGTATTTT. Amino acids: CASRPSWGADLEDTQYF.

The gene calls are TRBV7-3 and TRBJ2-7; TRBD2 matches at 12 bases. V lost 5 bases and J lost 7; bases outside the gene matches: 12. CDR1 is SGHTA, CDR2 FQGTGA, per germline. CDR3 length equals 16 residues. This CDR3 is CASSPGLAGGTNEQYF. In nucleotides, the CDR3 is TGTGCCAGCAGCCCCGGCCTAGCGGGAGGGACCAATGAGCAGTACTTC.

This clonotype was recorded a few times. The chain recombines TRBV29-1 with TRBJ2-7; D uncertain. V was clipped by 5 bases and J by 2 bases, with 10 bases between them. There are 12 residues in the CDR3. Germline CDR1 is SQVTM and CDR2 is ANQGSEA. In nucleotides, the CDR3 is TGCAGCGTTTTATCCCCGACCTACGAGCAGTACTTC. This sequence encodes CSVLSPTYEQYF.

As for this clonotype: A junction boundary mismatches the germline segment, possibly from a read error. This sequence joins TRBV28 and TRBJ1-5, with 8 bases aligning to TRBD1. Germline V lookup: CDR1 MDHEN, CDR2 SYDVKM. This CDR3 has 16 residues. CDR3 DNA: TGTGCCGGCAGCACCTACGGACAGGGTCAGGGTCAGCCCCAGCATTTT. Its protein product is CAGSTYGQGQGQPQHF.

V usage is TRBV27 and J usage is TRBJ2-7, with a weak D call TRBD1 (6 bases). V was shortened by 4 bases and J by 7 bases, with 20 bases between the two germline ends. There are 15 residues in the CDR3. Germline-derived CDR1 and CDR2 are MNHEY and SMNVEV (reference sequence). CDR3 region: CASSSPGSRDNEQYF. The CDR3 DNA reads as TGTGCCAGCAGTTCTCCCGGGTCTAGGGACAATGAGCAGTACTTC.

This clonotype was seen at least ten times. The chain's CDR3 is CASREAGDTQYF. CDR3 coding DNA: TGTGCCAGCAGAGAAGCGGGAGATACGCAGTATTTT. The rearrangement uses TRBV28 and TRBJ2-3, with a possible D match to TRBD2 (6 bases). V gave up 6 bases and J gave up 5 bases, with 9 bases separating them. Germline CDR1 is MDHEN and CDR2 is SYDVKM. CDR3 length equals 12 residues.

The chain uses TRBV20-1 and TRBJ2-3; no definite D call. V shed 5 bases and J shed 2 bases, with 11 bases lying between them. Germline lookup yields CDR1 DFQATT and CDR2 SNEGSKA (reference sequence). This CDR3 has 13 amino acids. The CDR3 coding sequence is TGCAGTGCTGATGACACCTACACAGATACGCAGTATTTT. It yields the protein CSADDTYTDTQYF.

The chain couples TRBV27 to TRBJ1-6; D remains ambiguous. The CDR3 has 15 residues. Per germline, CDR1 MNHEY and CDR2 SMNVEV (reference sequence). V gave up 0 bases and J gave up 3 bases, with 6 bases separating them. CDR3 loop: CASSLSRVYNSPLHF. DNA for the CDR3: TGTGCCAGCAGTTTATCGAGGGTCTATAATTCACCCCTCCACTTT.

This clonotype was detected a few times. This chain links TRBV5-1 with TRBJ2-7, with 11 bases fitting TRBD2. With 2 bases clipped from V and 1 base from J, the junction kept 11 bases outside the gene matches. The germline V gene has CDR1 SGHRS and CDR2 YFSETQ. There are 18 residues in the CDR3. The CDR3 sequence is CASSFGTSGPWVSYEQYF. CDR3 in DNA: TGCGCCAGCAGCTTCGGGACTAGCGGTCCTTGGGTATCCTACGAGCAGTACTTC. Complete variable domain (other parts from reference TRBV5-1 and TRBJ2-7): KAGVTQTPRYLIKTRGQQVTLSCSPISGHRSVSWYQQTPGQGLQFLFEYFSETQRNKGNFPGRFSGRQFSNSRSEMNVSTLELGDSALYLCASSFGTSGPWVSYEQYFGPGTRLTVT.

This chain connects TRBV12-3 or TRBV12-4 to TRBJ2-5; 11 bases align to TRBD2. CDR3 length equals 17 residues. V trimming: 6 bases; J trimming: 2 bases; junction bases outside the gene matches: 11. CDR3 amino acids: CASSPGLAGLTQETQYF. The CDR3, as DNA: TGTGCCAGCAGCCCCGGACTAGCGGGCCTAACTCAAGAGACCCAGTACTTC.

The rearrangement joins TRBV10-3 to TRBJ1-1; no definite D call. This CDR3 has 16 amino acids. Looked up from germline, CDR1 is ENHRY and CDR2 is SYGVKD. Trimming stripped 5 bases from V and 11 bases from J, with 27 bases between. The chain's CDR3 is CAISPGVEQSRAQAFF. CDR3 DNA sequence: TGTGCCATCAGTCCCGGGGTGGAGCAGTCGCGGGCCCAGGCTTTCTTT.

The gene calls are TRBV28 and TRBJ1-2; 11 bases map to TRBD1. CDR1 MDHEN and CDR2 SYDVKM come from the germline V gene. This CDR3 comprises 18 residues. V was clipped by 4 bases and J by 3 bases; unmatched bases: 13. Written as DNA, the CDR3 is TGTGCCAGCAGTTCCGGCGGTCCTGGACAGGGGGCGGACTATGGCTACACCTTC. It is translated as CASSSGGPGQGADYGYTF.

This clonotype was observed many times. The chain uses TRBV4-3 and TRBJ2-7, with a possible D match to TRBD1 (6 bases). Trimming took off 1 base at V and 4 bases at J, with 11 bases between the two ends. CDR1 is LGHNA and CDR2 is YSLEER in the germline V gene. The CDR3 contains 14 residues. CDR3 sequence reads: CASSQGRGTYEQYF. CDR3 nucleotide sequence: TGCGCCAGCAGCCAAGGCAGGGGCACATACGAGCAGTACTTC.

The V and J genes are TRBV28 and TRBJ1-5; 7 bases match TRBD1. V was pared by 3 bases and J by 6 bases, with 8 bases of the junction left unmatched. CDR1 is MDHEN and CDR2 is SYDVKM in the germline V gene. There are 15 residues in the CDR3. In DNA form, the CDR3 reads TGTGCCAGCAGTTTTTATGCTGGGGACAGTCAGCCCCAGCATTTT. It encodes CASSFYAGDSQPQHF.

This clonotype showed up just a few times. The V gene is TRBV7-9, the J gene TRBJ1-2; D not certain. The CDR3 loop spans 14 amino acids. Trimming left V 5 bases short and J 3 bases short, with 13 bases between. CDR1 SEHNR and CDR2 FQNEAQ come from the germline V gene (reference sequence). This CDR3 is CASSPGLDDYGYTF. CDR3 sequence (DNA): TGTGCCAGCAGCCCGGGATTGGACGACTATGGCTACACCTTC. Using reference TRBV7-9 and TRBJ1-2 for the parts outside the CDR3, the full variable domain is DTGVSQNPRHKITKRGQNVTFRCDPISEHNRLYWYRQTLGQGPEFLTYFQNEAQLEKSRLLSDRFSAERPKGSFSTLEIQRTEQGDSAMYLCASSPGLDDYGYTFGSGTRLTVV.

The rearrangement links TRBV5-1 to TRBJ2-1; D unresolved. The CDR3 is 14 amino acids. V was pared by 5 bases and J by 5 bases, with 14 bases between. The germline V gene has CDR1 SGHRS and CDR2 YFSETQ. This CDR3 reads CASSFGPRNNEQFF. As DNA, the CDR3 is TGCGCCAGCAGTTTCGGGCCGCGTAACAATGAGCAGTTCTTC. Full variable domain (missing parts from reference TRBV5-1 and TRBJ2-1): KAGVTQTPRYLIKTRGQQVTLSCSPISGHRSVSWYQQTPGQGLQFLFEYFSETQRNKGNFPGRFSGRQFSNSRSEMNVSTLELGDSALYLCASSFGPRNNEQFFGPGTRLTVL.

The V and J genes are TRBV12-3 or TRBV12-4 and TRBJ1-1; TRBD1 might be the D (6 bases). V lost 5 bases and J lost 0, with 16 bases in between. The CDR3 covers 16 residues. The CDR3: CASSHGQLRMNTEAFF. The CDR3 DNA reads as TGTGCCAGCAGTCACGGACAGCTTCGCATGAACACTGAAGCTTTCTTT.

To note about this clonotype: The junction departs from germline at one end; a sequencing error may be responsible. This chain connects TRBV20-1 to TRBJ1-6, with TRBD1 matching 8 bases. This CDR3 is 13 amino acids long. Germline V gene lookup returns CDR1 DFQATT and CDR2 SNEGSKA (reference sequence). DNA for the CDR3: TGCAGTGCTCCCCAGACAGGGGACTCACCCCCCCACTTT. This translates into CSAPQTGDSPPHF.

The chain links TRBV20-1 to TRBJ2-3, with a tentative D call TRBD1 (5 bases). Germline loops: CDR1 DFQATT, CDR2 SNEGSKA (reference sequence). The CDR3 has 15 amino acids. The V and J ends lost 1 base and 0 bases respectively, with 11 bases between them. CDR3 residues: CSARATEASTDTQYF. In DNA, the CDR3 is TGCAGTGCTAGAGCGACAGAAGCTAGCACAGATACGCAGTATTTT.

In its sample, this clonotype was seen a few times. The chain employs TRBV6-6 and TRBJ1-1, with D hard to call. Trimming took off 8 bases at V and 0 bases at J, with 19 bases between the two ends. This CDR3 contains 16 residues. In germline, CDR1 is MNHNY, CDR2 SVGAGI (reference sequence). In DNA form, the CDR3 reads TGTGCCAGCGGAGTTACGGCCAGGAAGGTGAACACTGAAGCTTTCTTT. This translates into CASGVTARKVNTEAFF.